Below, 8 T cell receptor beta chains from the same sample are listed, as sequenced in a study of a mutant IDH1 vaccine in newly diagnosed glioma. The time point here: week 35, safety follow-up. What each vaccine dose contained was 300 ug of mutant IDH1 20-mer peptide, accompanied by topical imiquimod. For these TCRs, the target antigens are not known. Here immunoSEQ multiplex PCR was the method, and the copy in TCRdb shows in-frame clones only, minus some. The table lists roughly 64,000 clones, 65% to 75% of them singletons. This material consisted of PBMCs, taken from a glioma patient whose treatment included an IDH1 peptide vaccine. These receptor sequences come from a man aged 50-59 years with glioma.

J is TRBJ2-1 and V is TRBV7-3; TRBD1 aligns across 11 bases. There are 15 residues in the CDR3. Germline loops: CDR1 SGHTA, CDR2 FQGTGA. Trimming at V came to 6 bases and at J to 9 bases, leaving 10 bases not matched to a gene. The CDR3 loop is CASSPRDRGSSEQFF. The DNA of the CDR3 is TGTGCCAGCAGTCCCCGGGACAGGGGGTCTAGTGAGCAGTTCTTC.

The J gene is TRBJ2-2, the V gene TRBV29-1; 7 bases align to TRBD2. CDR3 length equals 15 residues. V lost 4 bases, J lost 2 bases, and 7 bases stayed unmatched. In germline, CDR1 is SQVTM, CDR2 ANQGSEA. CDR3 sequence reads: CSVARTRPNTGELFF. The CDR3 bases are TGCAGCGTTGCCAGGACTAGGCCCAACACCGGGGAGCTGTTTTTT.

This rearrangement joins TRBV27 to TRBJ1-1; D gene ambiguous. The CDR3 extends over 12 amino acids. V dropped 6 bases and J dropped 5 bases, with 10 bases sitting between them. Germline V gene data show CDR1 as MNHEY and CDR2 as SMNVEV (reference sequence). Here the CDR3 DNA reads TGTGCCAGCAGCCTTATTGGGACTGAAGCTTTCTTT. Translated: CASSLIGTEAFF.

The rearrangement joins TRBV5-1 to TRBJ1-5, with D possibly TRBD1 on 6 matching bases. The CDR3 contains 17 residues. Trimming took off 0 bases at V and 2 bases at J, with 15 bases between the two ends. From germline, CDR1 is SGHRS and CDR2 YFSETQ. In DNA, the CDR3 is TGCGCCAGCAGCTTGGGGGACAACTCAGGGGGCAATCAGCCCCAGCATTTT. Its translation: CASSLGDNSGGNQPQHF.

This chain joins TRBV25-1 and TRBJ2-1; a possible D gene is TRBD2 (6 bases). The CDR3 loop spans 15 amino acids. Per the germline V gene, CDR1 is MGHDK and CDR2 is SYGVNS. The V and J ends lost 1 base and 6 bases respectively, with 13 bases between them. The CDR3 loop reads CASSESRRALNEQFF. The CDR3 nucleotides are TGTGCCAGCAGTGAATCGCGGAGGGCCCTCAATGAGCAGTTCTTC. Full variable domain (outside the CDR3, taken from reference TRBV25-1 and TRBJ2-1): EADIYQTPRYLVIGTGKKITLECSQTMGHDKMYWYQQDPGMELHLIHYSYGVNSTEKGDLSSESTVSRIRTEHFPLTLESARPSHTSQYLCASSESRRALNEQFFGPGTRLTVL.

The rearrangement links TRBV5-6 to TRBJ1-5; 12 nucleotides agree with TRBD1. The junction had 3 bases not matched to a gene; V was cut back by 3 bases and J by 2 bases. The CDR3 contains 16 residues. CDR1 is SGHDT, CDR2 YYEEEE, per germline. The CDR3 loop is CASSWGQGAGNQPQHF. CDR3 nucleotide sequence: TGTGCCAGCAGCTGGGGACAGGGGGCAGGCAATCAGCCCCAGCATTTT.

The rearrangement joins TRBV7-9 to TRBJ1-4; D is uncertain. The germline gives CDR1 SEHNR, CDR2 FQNEAQ (reference sequence). V shed 4 bases and J shed 6 bases, with 15 bases lying between them. The length of the CDR3 is 15 residues. CDR3 in amino acids: CASSSSGYRDEKLFF. The CDR3 nucleotides read TGTGCCAGCAGCTCCTCCGGGTATAGGGATGAAAAACTGTTTTTT.

The chain has TRBV10-2 and TRBJ2-5, with no clear D. The V and J ends lost 7 bases and 4 bases respectively, with 13 bases between them. The CDR3 extends over 13 amino acids. Per germline, CDR1 WSHSY and CDR2 SAAADI. CDR3 region: CASNPEPGETQYF. In DNA form, the CDR3 reads TGCGCCAGCAACCCGGAACCCGGAGAGACCCAGTACTTC.